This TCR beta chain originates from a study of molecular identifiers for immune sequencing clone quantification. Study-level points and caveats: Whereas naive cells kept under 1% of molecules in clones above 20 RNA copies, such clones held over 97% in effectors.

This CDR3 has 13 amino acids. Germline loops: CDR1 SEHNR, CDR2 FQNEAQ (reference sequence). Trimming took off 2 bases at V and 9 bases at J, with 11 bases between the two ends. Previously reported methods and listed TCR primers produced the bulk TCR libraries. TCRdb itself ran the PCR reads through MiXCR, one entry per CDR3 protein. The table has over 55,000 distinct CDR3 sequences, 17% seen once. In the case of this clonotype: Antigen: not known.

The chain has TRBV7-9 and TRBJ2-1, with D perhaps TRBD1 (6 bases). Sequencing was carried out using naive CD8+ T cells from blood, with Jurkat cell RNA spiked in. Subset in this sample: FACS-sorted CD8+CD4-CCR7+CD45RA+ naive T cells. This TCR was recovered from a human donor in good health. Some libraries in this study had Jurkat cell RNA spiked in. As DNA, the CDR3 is TGTGCCAGCAGCTTATCCCTGGACAGTGAGCAGTTCTTC. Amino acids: CASSLSLDSEQFF.